Presented here are 23 T cell receptor beta chains from one specimen sequenced in a study of T cell responses to AZD1222 COVID-19 vaccine. The protocol was immunoSEQ multiplex PCR, while the TCRdb copy is restricted to in-frame clones and leaves out a portion. The sample holds around 95,000 clones, 85% to 90% seen once. The sequenced sample was peripheral blood, obtained on day 0 of AZD1222 vaccination. These receptors were obtained from an adult in good health.

V usage is TRBV24-1 and J usage is TRBJ1-1, with unresolved D. V dropped 5 bases and J dropped 8 bases, with 17 bases sitting between them. CDR3 size: 14 residues. CDR1 KGHDR and CDR2 SFDVKD come from the germline V gene. As DNA, the CDR3 is TGTGCCACCAGTGGCTCTTTGGCACAGTCGGAAGCTTTCTTT. It is translated as CATSGSLAQSEAFF.

V usage is TRBV7-9 and J usage is TRBJ2-5, with 12 bases matching TRBD1. V was clipped by 8 bases and J by 5 bases; unmatched bases: 9. The CDR3 contains 15 residues. Germline-derived CDR1 and CDR2 are SEHNR and FQNEAQ (reference sequence). The CDR3 protein is CASGPGTGGLETQYF. DNA for the CDR3: TGTGCCAGCGGACCCGGGACAGGGGGCTTGGAGACCCAGTACTTC.

The gene calls are TRBV27 and TRBJ2-6; D not certain. The CDR3 consists of 16 residues. Trimming removed 3 bases at V and 0 bases at J, with 9 bases between. Germline CDR1 reads MNHEY; CDR2 reads SMNVEV (reference sequence). The CDR3 protein is CASSFHTYSGANVLTF. The CDR3 DNA follows: TGTGCCAGCAGTTTCCACACCTACTCTGGGGCCAACGTCCTGACTTTC.

The chain carries TRBV14 and TRBJ2-3, with 8 bases fitting TRBD2. V gave up 0 bases and J gave up 7 bases; unmatched junction bases: 6. The germline V gene has CDR1 SGHDN and CDR2 FVKESK. The CDR3 loop spans 15 amino acids. CDR3 loop: CASSQEAGARHTQYF. The CDR3 nucleotides are TGTGCCAGCAGCCAAGAAGCGGGGGCGAGGCATACGCAGTATTTT.

This chain links TRBV2 with TRBJ2-1, with 7 bases aligning to TRBD2. V shed 5 bases, J shed 9 bases, and the junction held 4 bases outside the gene matches. CDR3 length: 12 residues. Germline loops: CDR1 SNHLY, CDR2 FYNNEI. DNA of the CDR3: TGTGCCAGCAGTCCGTGGGGGGGTGAGCAGTTCTTC. Its protein product is CASSPWGGEQFF.

This chain uses TRBV6-1 with TRBJ2-1; D is possibly TRBD2 (6 bases). This CDR3 is built from 16 residues. Trimming left V 0 bases short and J 8 bases short, with 17 bases between. CDR1 and CDR2 (germline): MNHNS, SASEGT. This chain's CDR3 is CASSEAPREVIDEQFF. CDR3 coding DNA: TGTGCCAGCAGTGAAGCGCCCAGGGAGGTAATCGATGAGCAGTTCTTC.

V and J are TRBV7-9 and TRBJ1-4; D remains ambiguous. CDR1 is SEHNR and CDR2 is FQNEAQ in the germline V gene (reference sequence). The V end lost 5 bases, the J end lost 0 bases, and 13 bases lay between the germline ends. The CDR3 length is 16 residues. The CDR3 DNA reads TGTGCCAGCAGCGATACCCGCCAGGCAACTAATGAAAAACTGTTTTTT. Translation: CASSDTRQATNEKLFF. Full variable domain (outside the CDR3, taken from reference TRBV7-9 and TRBJ1-4): DTGVSQNPRHKITKRGQNVTFRCDPISEHNRLYWYRQTLGQGPEFLTYFQNEAQLEKSRLLSDRFSAERPKGSFSTLEIQRTEQGDSAMYLCASSDTRQATNEKLFFGSGTQLSVL.

The chain carries TRBV2 and TRBJ2-7; no clear D. CDR1 SNHLY and CDR2 FYNNEI come from the germline V gene. The CDR3 sequence is 13 residues long. With 3 bases removed from V and 2 bases from J, the gap between germline ends came to 8 bases. The CDR3 region is CASSEGLAYEQYF. CDR3 DNA sequence: TGTGCCAGCAGTGAGGGTCTAGCCTACGAGCAGTACTTC.

This clone was found a few times. The chain employs TRBV2 and TRBJ1-5; D possibly corresponds to TRBD1 (6 bases). The V end lost 6 bases, the J end lost 5 bases, and 14 bases lay between the germline ends. Germline V CDR1 and CDR2: SNHLY, FYNNEI. The CDR3 has 14 residues. The CDR3 spells CASSLDRNDQPQHF. Written as DNA, the CDR3 is TGTGCCAGCAGCCTAGACAGGAACGATCAGCCCCAGCATTTT.

The chain carries TRBV19 and TRBJ1-1; 8 nucleotides match TRBD1. The CDR3 consists of 14 residues. After removal of 5 bases from V and 5 bases from J, the junction contained 7 bases not matched to a gene. CDR1 LNHDA and CDR2 SQIVND come from the germline V gene (reference sequence). The CDR3 sequence is CASSAGQGKTEAFF. Here the CDR3 DNA reads TGTGCCAGTAGTGCCGGACAGGGAAAAACTGAAGCTTTCTTT.

The V call is TRBV9, the J call TRBJ2-1; D is ambiguous. Germline V gene sequence: CDR1 SGDLS, CDR2 YYNGEE. The CDR3 totals 15 residues. Trimming took 2 bases from V and 0 from J, leaving 9 bases between them. The CDR3 loop reads CASSVTVSSYNEQFF. The CDR3 nucleotides read TGTGCCAGCAGCGTTACAGTGAGCTCCTACAATGAGCAGTTCTTC.

The CDR3 sequence is CASSFGQILLNNNEQFF. The CDR3 DNA reads TGTGCCAGCAGCTTTGGACAGATTCTACTCAACAACAATGAGCAGTTCTTC. V and J are TRBV7-9 and TRBJ2-1; D is perhaps TRBD1 (6 bases). Deletions cut 3 bases from V and 5 bases from J, with 20 bases between. CDR1 SEHNR and CDR2 FQNEAQ come from the germline V gene (reference sequence). The CDR3 totals 17 residues.

V and J are TRBV24-1 and TRBJ2-1; D ambiguous. The CDR3 covers 14 residues. Germline V gives CDR1 KGHDR, CDR2 SFDVKD. With 4 bases removed from V and 7 bases from J, the gap between germline ends came to 13 bases. CDR3 loop: CATSENVRWNEQFF. The CDR3 DNA reads TGTGCCACCAGTGAGAACGTCCGGTGGAATGAGCAGTTCTTC.

The rearrangement joins TRBV7-2 to TRBJ1-6; TRBD1 matches 9 bases. Germline V lookup: CDR1 SGHTA, CDR2 FQGNSA. V was clipped by 3 bases and J by 13 bases; unmatched bases: 4. This CDR3 contains 13 residues. This chain's CDR3 is CASSLGQGVPLHF. CDR3 nucleotide sequence: TGTGCCAGCAGCTTGGGACAGGGAGTTCCCCTCCACTTT.

This clone was seen just once. This chain uses TRBV7-2 with TRBJ2-1; 12 nucleotides agree with TRBD2. The germline V gene has CDR1 SGHTA and CDR2 FQGNSA. This CDR3 contains 17 residues. V gave up 2 bases and J gave up 5 bases; unmatched junction bases: 7. The CDR3 DNA reads as TGTGCCAGCAGCTTACCCGGGACTAGCGGGCGAGACAATGAGCAGTTCTTC. This codes for CASSLPGTSGRDNEQFF.

The chain has TRBV5-4 and TRBJ1-1, with D possibly matching TRBD1 (5 bases). From germline, CDR1 is SGHNT and CDR2 YYREEE (reference sequence). CDR3 length: 16 residues. V lost 1 base, J lost 4 bases, and 17 bases lay in between. The CDR3 nucleotides are TGTGCCAGCAGCTTGATAGGGGCGCTTGGGGGCACTGAAGCTTTCTTT. Encoded protein: CASSLIGALGGTEAFF.

V and J are TRBV12-3 or TRBV12-4 and TRBJ2-1; 10 positions agree with TRBD1. Unmatched junction bases numbered 1, after V lost 4 bases and J lost 7 bases. The CDR3 extends over 13 amino acids. The CDR3 bases are TGTGCCAGCAGTTGGACAGGGGGTAATGAGCAGTTCTTC. Translating it yields CASSWTGGNEQFF.

This chain joins TRBV19 and TRBJ2-1, with TRBD1 identical over 9 bases. J lost 4 bases, V lost 4 bases, and 8 bases had no gene match. Germline V gene lookup returns CDR1 LNHDA and CDR2 SQIVND (reference sequence). This CDR3 has 16 amino acids. The CDR3 DNA sequence: TGTGCCAGTAGTAGACCCGGGACAGGGCTTTACAATGAGCAGTTCTTC. Its translation is CASSRPGTGLYNEQFF. Full variable domain (outside the CDR3, taken from reference TRBV19 and TRBJ2-1): DGGITQSPKYLFRKEGQNVTLSCEQNLNHDAMYWYRQDPGQGLRLIYYSQIVNDFQKGDIAEGYSVSREKKESFPLTVTSAQKNPTAFYLCASSRPGTGLYNEQFFGPGTRLTVL.

The gene calls are TRBV5-1 and TRBJ1-4; D unclear. The CDR3 is made up of 15 amino acids. Germline CDR1 and CDR2: SGHRS and YFSETQ. V lost 3 bases and J lost 8, with 17 bases in between. CDR3 DNA sequence: TGCGCCAGCAGCTCGAACCGGGCCCTGGGGGAAAAACTGTTTTTT. Amino acid sequence: CASSSNRALGEKLFF.

This clone was seen only a few times. The rearrangement joins TRBV7-9 to TRBJ1-2; D is uncertain. From germline, CDR1 is SEHNR and CDR2 FQNEAQ (reference sequence). This CDR3 is built from 14 residues. Trimming stripped 5 bases from V and 3 bases from J, with 13 bases between. DNA of the CDR3: TGTGCCAGCAGCCCCCGTGATGTGCACTATGGCTACACCTTC. Its translation is CASSPRDVHYGYTF.

This chain uses TRBV7-9 with TRBJ1-2, with TRBD1 identical over 8 bases. This CDR3 is built from 13 residues. The ends lost 3 bases at V and 6 bases at J; junction bases unmatched: 3. Germline V lookup: CDR1 SEHNR, CDR2 FQNEAQ (reference sequence). The CDR3 DNA sequence: TGTGCCAGCAGCTTGGCAGGGGGCCATGGCTACACCTTC. This encodes CASSLAGGHGYTF.

The rearrangement links TRBV7-9 to TRBJ1-4; D ambiguous. The CDR3 totals 15 residues. CDR1 is SEHNR, CDR2 FQNEAQ, per germline (reference sequence). Trimming left V 5 bases short and J 5 bases short, with 15 bases between. The CDR3 region is CASSPIYGLNEKLFF. The CDR3 coding sequence is TGTGCCAGCAGCCCAATCTACGGATTAAATGAAAAACTGTTTTTT.

This chain uses TRBV6-2 or TRBV6-3 with TRBJ1-1, with D possibly TRBD1 on 6 matching bases. Trimming stripped 3 bases from V and 5 bases from J, with 13 bases between. The CDR3 has 14 residues. Germline CDR1 MNHEY, CDR2 SVGEGT. This CDR3 reads CASSYEGGGTEAFF. The CDR3 bases are TGTGCCAGCAGTTATGAGGGAGGGGGAACTGAAGCTTTCTTT.